This T cell receptor beta chain was captured by sequencing in a study of blood T cell repertoires in COVID-19. The method was immunoSEQ multiplex PCR; TCRdb's version includes in-frame clones alone and lacks a portion of them. The sample has under 300,000 clones; about 89% are singletons. This CDR3 region has 11 residues. Trimming took off 3 bases at V and 6 bases at J, with 3 bases between the two ends. From germline, CDR1 is MGHDK and CDR2 SYGVNS. Material for sequencing was peripheral blood. This chain connects TRBV25-1 to TRBJ2-1; D not certain. The receptor comes from a woman between 40 and 55 years old who had recovered from COVID-19. The CDR3 DNA sequence: TGTGCCAGCAGTGACAGCAATGAGCAGTTCTTC. It is translated as CASSDSNEQFF. The full variable domain, completed using reference TRBV25-1 and TRBJ2-1, is EADIYQTPRYLVIGTGKKITLECSQTMGHDKMYWYQQDPGMELHLIHYSYGVNSTEKGDLSSESTVSRIRTEHFPLTLESARPSHTSQYLCASSDSNEQFFGPGTRLTVL.